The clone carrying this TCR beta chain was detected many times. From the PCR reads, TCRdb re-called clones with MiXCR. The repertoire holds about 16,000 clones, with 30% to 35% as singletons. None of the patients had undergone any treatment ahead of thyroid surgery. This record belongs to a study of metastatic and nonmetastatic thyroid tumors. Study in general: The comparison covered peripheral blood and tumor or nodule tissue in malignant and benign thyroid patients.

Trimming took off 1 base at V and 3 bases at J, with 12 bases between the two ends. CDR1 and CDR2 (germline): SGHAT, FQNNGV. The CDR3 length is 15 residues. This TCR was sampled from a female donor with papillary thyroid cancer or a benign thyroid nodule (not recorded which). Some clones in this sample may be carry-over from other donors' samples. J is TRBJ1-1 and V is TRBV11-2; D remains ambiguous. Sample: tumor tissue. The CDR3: CASSLVWIPDTEAFF. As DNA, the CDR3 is TGTGCCAGCAGCTTAGTATGGATACCCGACACTGAAGCTTTCTTT.